This TCR beta chain was retrieved from a study of T cell responses to AZD1222 COVID-19 vaccine. Findings of the study overall: Of spike-specific TCRs, nearly half reportedly target regions left unmutated in variants.

Assay used: immunoSEQ multiplex PCR; TCRdb lists only in-frame clones, some missing. Among around 72,000 clones, roughly 91% were seen once, and the ten largest hold nearly 25%. Deletions cut 3 bases from V and 2 bases from J, with 10 bases between. Germline V gene lookup returns CDR1 LNHNV and CDR2 YYDKDF (reference sequence). The CDR3 has 14 amino acids. As concerns this clone: Its target is not known.

This receptor was obtained from an adult in good health. Sample: peripheral blood, taken on day 0 of AZD1222 vaccination. The gene calls are TRBV15 and TRBJ2-5; D not resolved. CDR3 bases: TGTGCCACCAGCAGGCAGTTAGAACAAGAGACCCAGTACTTC. It yields the protein CATSRQLEQETQYF.